One sample yielded the 28 T cell receptor beta chains listed below, sequenced in a study of Tregs in tolerant kidney transplant recipients. Here immunoSEQ multiplex PCR was the method, and the copy in TCRdb shows in-frame clones only, minus some. The table includes more than 60,000 clones, approximately 85% detected once. The input for sequencing was Tregs from blood, taken before the transplant. These receptors originate from a human donor who received a combined kidney and bone marrow transplant.

This clone was observed once. The CDR3 DNA follows: TGTGCCAGCAGCCGGGACATAGCTAACTATGGCTACACCTTC. Protein product: CASSRDIANYGYTF. The rearrangement links TRBV4-2 to TRBJ1-2; possibly TRBD1 for D (6 bases). Germline V lookup: CDR1 LGHNA, CDR2 YNFKEQ. V lost 4 bases and J 0 bases, leaving 9 bases between the germline ends. This CDR3 has 14 residues.

This sequence joins TRBV2 and TRBJ2-7; unclear D gene. The CDR3 consists of 13 residues. Trimming cost V 4 bases and J 3 bases, with 10 bases left between them. Germline values: CDR1 SNHLY, CDR2 FYNNEI. CDR3 DNA sequence: TGTGCCAGCAGTGCCACCCCAATCTACGAGCAGTACTTC. Its translation: CASSATPIYEQYF.

In its sample, this clone was seen a few times. The chain combines TRBV6-1 with TRBJ2-7; D not resolved. Trimming took 1 base from V and 3 from J, leaving 7 bases between them. This CDR3 spans 13 amino acids. Germline CDR1 is MNHNS and CDR2 is SASEGT. The CDR3, as DNA: TGTGCCAGCAGTGAAGATAAGATCTACGAGCAGTACTTC. Its translation is CASSEDKIYEQYF.

This clone was detected once. V and J are TRBV6-1 and TRBJ2-7; D is unresolved. Per germline, CDR1 MNHNS and CDR2 SASEGT. The CDR3 has 14 residues. Trimming left V 1 base short and J 7 bases short, with 14 bases between. The CDR3 DNA sequence: TGTGCCAGCAGTGAAGTCTTGGGAATGGGAGAGCAGTACTTC. It translates to CASSEVLGMGEQYF.

The chain has TRBV5-1 and TRBJ1-1, with D tentatively TRBD1 (5 bases). Germline loops: CDR1 SGHRS, CDR2 YFSETQ. CDR3 length: 15 amino acids. Trimming left V 0 bases short and J 1 base short, with 10 bases between. The CDR3 DNA sequence: TGCGCCAGCAGCTTGGCGGGACGGTGGAACACTGAAGCTTTCTTT. This sequence encodes CASSLAGRWNTEAFF.

The chain is built from TRBV5-4 and TRBJ1-4, with a weak D call TRBD1 (6 bases). The CDR3 is 16 amino acids. V was pared by 0 bases and J by 7 bases, with 16 bases between. Germline V gene sequence: CDR1 SGHNT, CDR2 YYREEE (reference sequence). Here the CDR3 DNA reads TGTGCCAGCAGCTTGGGGCAAAGGGGGGCAGGTGAAAAACTGTTTTTT. Translated, it gives CASSLGQRGAGEKLFF.

This chain joins TRBV15 and TRBJ2-6; D may be TRBD1 or TRBD2 (6 bases each). The CDR3 loop spans 18 amino acids. CDR1 LNHNV and CDR2 YYDKDF come from the germline V gene (reference sequence). With 0 bases removed from V and 4 bases from J, the gap between germline ends came to 16 bases. The CDR3 loop reads CATSRESSGGPGANVLTF. In DNA form, the CDR3 reads TGTGCCACCAGCAGAGAAAGTAGTGGGGGGCCCGGGGCCAACGTCCTGACTTTC. The complete variable domain, with remaining parts taken from reference TRBV15 and TRBJ2-6, reads DAMVIQNPRYQVTQFGKPVTLSCSQTLNHNVMYWYQQKSSQAPKLLFHYYDKDFNNEADTPDNFQSRRPNTSFCFLDIRSPGLGDTAMYLCATSRESSGGPGANVLTFGAGSRLTVL.

The chain recombines TRBV9 with TRBJ2-7; the match to TRBD2 covers 14 bases. Germline CDR1 SGDLS, CDR2 YYNGEE. V lost 1 base and J lost 3; bases outside the gene matches: 12. This CDR3 region has 19 residues. CDR3 nucleotides: TGTGCCAGCAGCGTATCCTCCCGGACTAGCGGGAGGCTGGGCTACGAGCAGTACTTC. As protein: CASSVSSRTSGRLGYEQYF.

The V and J genes are TRBV7-9 and TRBJ1-1, with 7 bases identical to TRBD1. Germline loops: CDR1 SEHNR, CDR2 FQNEAQ (reference sequence). V was pared by 6 bases and J by 3 bases, with 13 bases of the junction left unmatched. This CDR3 has 16 amino acids. The CDR3 sequence: CASRGRGRRKDTEAFF. CDR3 in DNA: TGTGCCAGCAGAGGGAGGGGGCGACGTAAGGACACTGAAGCTTTCTTT.

This clone has just a few counts. Possible read error: a much larger clone is one base away. The same CDR3 also results from other DNA sequences found in this sample. This rearrangement joins TRBV27 to TRBJ1-1; TRBD1 is a possible D gene (5 bases). The length of the CDR3 is 12 residues. CDR1 is MNHEY, CDR2 SMNVEV, per germline (reference sequence). The CDR3 bases are TGTGCCAGAGGGACGGCGAACACCGAAGCTTTCTTT. It yields the protein CARGTANTEAFF.

The chain couples TRBV7-8 to TRBJ2-7; D remains ambiguous. Trimming left V 1 base short and J 5 bases short, with 9 bases between. CDR1 SGHVS and CDR2 FQNEAQ come from the germline V gene. CDR3 length equals 13 residues. The DNA of the CDR3 is TGTGCCAGCAGCTTAGGAGGATACGACGAGCAGTACTTC. This codes for CASSLGGYDEQYF. Drawing the rest from reference TRBV7-8 and TRBJ2-7, the complete variable domain is GAGVSQSPRYKVAKRGQDVALRCDPISGHVSLFWYQQALGQGPEFLTYFQNEAQLDKSGLPSDRFFAERPEGSVSTLKIQRTQQEDSAVYLCASSLGGYDEQYFGPGTRLTVT.

As to this clone: No conserved phenylalanine or tryptophan ends this CDR3, so it is likely a read error. This sequence joins TRBV5-1 and TRBJ1-2; the match to TRBD1 covers 8 bases. V was pared by 3 bases and J by 8 bases, with 15 bases of the junction left unmatched. CDR1 and CDR2 from the germline V gene are SGHRS and YFSETQ. This CDR3 contains 16 residues. The CDR3 protein is CASSSGQGLSPEGYTL. CDR3 nucleotide sequence: TGCGCCAGCAGCTCAGGACAGGGACTTTCGCCCGAGGGCTACACCCTC.

The CDR3 here is CASSGGGYHEQFF. The CDR3 DNA follows: TGTGCCAGCAGTGGGGGAGGGTACCATGAGCAGTTCTTC. The chain uses TRBV6-1 and TRBJ2-1; TRBD2 aligns across 7 bases. Germline V CDR1 and CDR2: MNHNS, SASEGT. V was pared by 4 bases and J by 8 bases, with 5 bases of the junction left unmatched. The CDR3 contains 13 residues.

V gene TRBV6-1 combines with J gene TRBJ2-3; D gene unclear. The CDR3 loop spans 14 amino acids. Germline V gives CDR1 MNHNS, CDR2 SASEGT. Deletions cut 5 bases from V and 4 bases from J, with 13 bases between. The CDR3, as DNA: TGTGCCAGCAGTATGGTCATCGTTCCAGATACGCAGTATTTT. Translating it yields CASSMVIVPDTQYF.

CDR3 DNA sequence: TGTGCCAGCAGCTCGGGAAGGGGTCTTTACAATGAGCAGTTCTTC. Translation: CASSSGRGLYNEQFF. The chain couples TRBV11-3 to TRBJ2-1; D assignment may be TRBD1 or TRBD2 (5 bases each). CDR1 is SGHNT, CDR2 YENEEA, per germline. Trimming removed 4 bases at V and 4 bases at J, with 14 bases between. This CDR3 region has 15 residues.

This clone appeared once. V and J are TRBV19 and TRBJ1-1; D might be TRBD1 (6 bases). In germline, CDR1 is LNHDA, CDR2 SQIVND (reference sequence). The CDR3 length is 18 residues. Trimming removed 5 bases at V and 2 bases at J, with 24 bases between. The CDR3: CASSSTFRTARGNTEAFF. CDR3 sequence (DNA): TGTGCCAGTAGTTCCACCTTTCGGACAGCCAGGGGTAACACTGAAGCTTTCTTT.

The chain employs TRBV10-3 and TRBJ2-7, with 9 bases lining up with TRBD1. Germline V gene sequence: CDR1 ENHRY, CDR2 SYGVKD. CDR3 size: 14 residues. V lost 7 bases, J lost 2 bases, and 6 bases stayed unmatched. This chain's CDR3 is CAITRDRVPYEQYF. The CDR3 DNA follows: TGTGCCATCACGAGGGACAGGGTACCCTACGAGCAGTACTTC.

The V and J genes are TRBV6-1 and TRBJ2-1; maybe TRBD1 (6 bases). Germline CDR1 is MNHNS and CDR2 is SASEGT. The CDR3 covers 15 residues. Trimming cost V 0 bases and J 4 bases, with 10 bases left between them. For the CDR3, the DNA is TGTGCCAGCAGTGAAGCTACCAGGGGTTACAATGAGCAGTTCTTC. This translates into CASSEATRGYNEQFF.

The V and J genes are TRBV6-1 and TRBJ2-2; D call uncertain. V was pared by 7 bases and J by 0 bases, with 12 bases between. Germline CDR1 is MNHNS and CDR2 is SASEGT. This CDR3 spans 15 amino acids. CDR3 region: CASTGSQTNTGELFF. The CDR3 DNA is TGTGCCAGCACTGGTTCCCAGACGAACACCGGGGAGCTGTTTTTT.

In its sample, this clone was seen a few times. The chain couples TRBV4-1 to TRBJ2-3; TRBD1 aligns across 11 bases. This CDR3 has 20 amino acids. J was trimmed by 0 bases and V by 0 bases; bases with no gene match: 11. Germline assignment: CDR1 MGHRA and CDR2 YSYEKL. The CDR3: CASSQDGTGGLVGSTDTQYF. CDR3 sequence (DNA): TGCGCCAGCAGCCAAGATGGGACAGGGGGGCTCGTGGGAAGCACAGATACGCAGTATTTT.

This clone came up a few times. V is TRBV18 and J is TRBJ2-7; 10 nucleotides agree with TRBD1. CDR3 length equals 14 residues. Unmatched junction bases numbered 8, after V lost 8 bases and J lost 4 bases. The germline V gene has CDR1 KGHSH and CDR2 LQKENI. The CDR3 spells CASTLTGGSYEQYF. Written as DNA, the CDR3 is TGTGCCAGCACGCTGACAGGGGGCTCGTACGAGCAGTACTTC.

The chain has TRBV30 and TRBJ1-1; D unresolved. The germline CDR1 and CDR2 sequences are GTSNPN and SVGIG (reference sequence). Trimming took 4 bases from V and 4 from J, leaving 13 bases between them. The CDR3 loop spans 13 amino acids. CDR3 residues: CAWTVRVGTEAFF. In DNA form, the CDR3 reads TGTGCCTGGACCGTTCGGGTCGGCACTGAAGCTTTCTTT. The full variable domain, in which reference TRBV30 and TRBJ1-1 provide the parts outside the CDR3, is SQTIHQWPATLVQPVGSPLSLECTVEGTSNPNLYWYRQAAGRGLQLLFYSVGIGQISSEVPQNLSASRPQDRQFILSSKKLLLSDSGFYLCAWTVRVGTEAFFGQGTRLTVV.

The V and J genes are TRBV6-5 and TRBJ2-1, with 8 positions matching TRBD1. Germline V gene lookup returns CDR1 MNHEY and CDR2 SVGAGI. After removal of 6 bases from V and 4 bases from J, the junction contained 8 bases not matched to a gene. This CDR3 is 15 amino acids long. Written as DNA, the CDR3 is TGTGCCAGCAGGCGGACAGGGACGACGTACAATGAGCAGTTCTTC. It specifies CASRRTGTTYNEQFF.

For the CDR3, the DNA is TGTGCCAGCAGCCATACTGGTATGAACACTGAAGCTTTCTTT. This codes for CASSHTGMNTEAFF. This chain links TRBV5-5 with TRBJ1-1; no reliable D call. This CDR3 comprises 14 residues. V lost 4 bases and J lost 0, with 10 bases in between. Germline V gene data show CDR1 as SGHKS and CDR2 as YYEKEE (reference sequence).

The rearrangement joins TRBV2 to TRBJ2-5, with TRBD2 matching over 11 bases. Germline values: CDR1 SNHLY, CDR2 FYNNEI. Trimming at V came to 1 base and at J to 5 bases, leaving 6 bases not matched to a gene. CDR3 length: 16 residues. The CDR3: CASSEGLAGGDETQYF. The CDR3 region has the DNA TGTGCCAGCAGTGAAGGGCTAGCGGGGGGAGATGAGACCCAGTACTTC.

The chain links TRBV25-1 to TRBJ1-3; D might be TRBD1 (6 bases). Germline V CDR1 and CDR2: MGHDK, SYGVNS. This CDR3 has 13 amino acids. Deletions cut 6 bases from V and 4 bases from J, with 10 bases between. This CDR3 reads CASRRGGGNTIYF. For the CDR3, the DNA is TGTGCCAGCAGGCGGGGGGGCGGAAACACCATATATTTT.

The chain links TRBV15 to TRBJ1-4; D gene unclear. V lost 0 bases to trimming and J lost 2 bases, with 10 bases between them. Germline CDR1 reads LNHNV; CDR2 reads YYDKDF (reference sequence). The CDR3 runs 16 residues. CDR3 residues: CATSRDRRATNEKLFF. The CDR3 DNA sequence: TGTGCCACCAGCAGAGATAGGAGGGCTACTAATGAAAAACTGTTTTTT.

This chain joins TRBV7-2 and TRBJ2-7, with D unclear. Germline V gives CDR1 SGHTA, CDR2 FQGNSA. CDR3 size: 14 residues. The V end was cut by 0 bases, the J end by 11 bases, with 17 bases between. CDR3 amino acids: CASSLALYVQPEYF. In nucleotides, the CDR3 is TGTGCCAGCAGCTTAGCGCTTTACGTACAGCCGGAGTACTTC.